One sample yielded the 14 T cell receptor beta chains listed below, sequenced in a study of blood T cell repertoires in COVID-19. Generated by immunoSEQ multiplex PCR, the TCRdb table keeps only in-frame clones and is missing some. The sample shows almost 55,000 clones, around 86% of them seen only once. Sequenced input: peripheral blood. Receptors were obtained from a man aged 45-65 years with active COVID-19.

This CDR3 reads CASSLVAQAEAFF. DNA for the CDR3: TGTGCCAGCAGCTTAGTGGCCCAGGCCGAAGCTTTCTTT. This chain links TRBV11-3 with TRBJ1-1; D unclear. The CDR3 runs to 13 residues. V lost 1 base, J lost 8 bases, and 11 bases lay in between. The germline V gene encodes CDR1 SGHNT and CDR2 YENEEA.

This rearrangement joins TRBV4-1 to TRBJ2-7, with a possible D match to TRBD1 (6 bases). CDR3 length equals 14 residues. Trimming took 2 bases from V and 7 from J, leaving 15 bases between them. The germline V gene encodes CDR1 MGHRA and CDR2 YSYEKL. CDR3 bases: TGCGCCAGCAGCCAACCAGGGGCTGAGGGTGAGCAGTACTTC. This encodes CASSQPGAEGEQYF.

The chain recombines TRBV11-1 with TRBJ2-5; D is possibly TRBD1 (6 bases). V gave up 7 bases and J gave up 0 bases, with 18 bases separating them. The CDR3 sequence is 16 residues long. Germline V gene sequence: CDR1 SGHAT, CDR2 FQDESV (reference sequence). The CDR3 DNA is TGTGCCAGCACCCTTGGGTACGGGACAAACCAAGAGACCCAGTACTTC. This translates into CASTLGYGTNQETQYF.

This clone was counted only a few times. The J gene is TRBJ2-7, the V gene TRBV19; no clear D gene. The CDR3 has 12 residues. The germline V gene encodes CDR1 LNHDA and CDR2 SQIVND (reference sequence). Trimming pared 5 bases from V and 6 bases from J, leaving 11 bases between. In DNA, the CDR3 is TGTGCCAGTAGTTCGTCATTCGGCGAGCAGTACTTC. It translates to CASSSSFGEQYF.

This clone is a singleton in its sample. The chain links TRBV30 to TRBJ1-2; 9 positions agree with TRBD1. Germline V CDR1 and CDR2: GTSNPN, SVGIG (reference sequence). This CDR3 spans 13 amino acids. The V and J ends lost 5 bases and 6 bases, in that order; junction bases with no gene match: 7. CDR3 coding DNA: TGTGCCTGGGGGGACAGGGACATCCATGGCTACACCTTC. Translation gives CAWGDRDIHGYTF.

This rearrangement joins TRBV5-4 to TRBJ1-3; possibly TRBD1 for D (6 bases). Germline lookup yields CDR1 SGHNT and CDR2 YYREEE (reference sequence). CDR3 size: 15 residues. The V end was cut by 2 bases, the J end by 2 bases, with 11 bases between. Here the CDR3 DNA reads TGTGCCAGCAGCTTCAATACAGGGACTGGAAACACCATATATTTT. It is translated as CASSFNTGTGNTIYF.

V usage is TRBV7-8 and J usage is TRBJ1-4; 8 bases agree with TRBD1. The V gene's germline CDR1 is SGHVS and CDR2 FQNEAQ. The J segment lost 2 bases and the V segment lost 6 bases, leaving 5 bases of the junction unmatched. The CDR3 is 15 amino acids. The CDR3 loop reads CASRSTGATNEKLFF. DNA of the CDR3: TGTGCCAGCAGATCGACAGGGGCCACTAATGAAAAACTGTTTTTT.

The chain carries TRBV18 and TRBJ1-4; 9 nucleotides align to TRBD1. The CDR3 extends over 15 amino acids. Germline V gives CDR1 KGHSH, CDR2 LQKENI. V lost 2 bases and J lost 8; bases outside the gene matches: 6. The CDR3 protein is CASSPGTGRREKLFF. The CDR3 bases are TGTGCCAGCTCACCAGGGACAGGGAGACGAGAAAAACTGTTTTTT. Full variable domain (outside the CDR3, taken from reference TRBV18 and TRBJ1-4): NAGVMQNPRHLVRRRGQEARLRCSPMKGHSHVYWYRQLPEEGLKFMVYLQKENIIDESGMPKERFSAEFPKEGPSILRIQQVVRGDSAAYFCASSPGTGRREKLFFGSGTQLSVL.

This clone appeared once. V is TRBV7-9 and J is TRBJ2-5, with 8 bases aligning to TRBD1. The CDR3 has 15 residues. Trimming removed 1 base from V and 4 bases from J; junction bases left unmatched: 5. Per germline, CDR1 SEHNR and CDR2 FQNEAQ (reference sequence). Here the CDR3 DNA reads TGTGCCAGCAGCTTAGGGGGACAGGTCGGAGAGACCCAGTACTTC. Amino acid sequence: CASSLGGQVGETQYF.

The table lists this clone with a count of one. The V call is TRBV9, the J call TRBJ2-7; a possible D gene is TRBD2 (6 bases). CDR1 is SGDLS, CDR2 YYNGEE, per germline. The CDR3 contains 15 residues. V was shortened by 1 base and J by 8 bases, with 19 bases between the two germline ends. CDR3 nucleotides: TGTGCCAGCAGCGTACAGTCTGGTATCGGAGGGAAGCAGTACTTC. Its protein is CASSVQSGIGGKQYF.

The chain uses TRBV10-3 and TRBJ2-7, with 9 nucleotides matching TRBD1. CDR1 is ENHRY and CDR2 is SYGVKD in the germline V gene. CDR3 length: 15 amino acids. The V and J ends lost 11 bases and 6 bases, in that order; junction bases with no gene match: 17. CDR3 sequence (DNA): TGTGCCGTCACACCGGGGGGACAGGGTCAGTCCGAGCAGTACTTC. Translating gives CAVTPGGQGQSEQYF.

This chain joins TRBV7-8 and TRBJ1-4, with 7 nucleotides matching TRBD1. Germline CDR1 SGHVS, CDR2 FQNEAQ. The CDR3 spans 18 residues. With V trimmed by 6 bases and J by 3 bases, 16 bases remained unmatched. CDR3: CASSKDRMGLEANEKLFF. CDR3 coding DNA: TGTGCCAGCAGTAAGGACAGGATGGGCTTAGAGGCTAATGAAAAACTGTTTTTT.

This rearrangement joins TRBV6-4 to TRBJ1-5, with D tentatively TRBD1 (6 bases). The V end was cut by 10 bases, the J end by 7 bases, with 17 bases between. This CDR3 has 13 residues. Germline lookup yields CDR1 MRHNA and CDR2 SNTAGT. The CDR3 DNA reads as TGTGCCACCCAGAGAGGGGGGGAACAGCCCCAGCATTTT. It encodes CATQRGGEQPQHF.

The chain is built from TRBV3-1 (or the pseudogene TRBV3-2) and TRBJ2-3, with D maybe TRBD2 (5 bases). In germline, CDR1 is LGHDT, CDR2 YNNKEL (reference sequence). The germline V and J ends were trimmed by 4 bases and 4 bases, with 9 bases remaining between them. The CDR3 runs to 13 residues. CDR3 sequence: CASSPGIPDTQYF. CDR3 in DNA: TGTGCCAGCAGCCCCGGGATCCCAGATACGCAGTATTTT.